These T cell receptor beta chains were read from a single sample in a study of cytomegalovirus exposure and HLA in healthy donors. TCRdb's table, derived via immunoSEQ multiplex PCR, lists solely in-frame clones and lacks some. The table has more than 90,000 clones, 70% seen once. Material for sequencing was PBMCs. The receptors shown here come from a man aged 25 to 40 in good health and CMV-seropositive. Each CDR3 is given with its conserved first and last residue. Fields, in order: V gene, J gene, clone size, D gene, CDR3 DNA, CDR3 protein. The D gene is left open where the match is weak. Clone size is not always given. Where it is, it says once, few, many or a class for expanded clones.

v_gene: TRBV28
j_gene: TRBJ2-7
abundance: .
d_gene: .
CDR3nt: TGTGCCAGCAGTTTGGCGGGGGTAGGGACAGGCTCCTACGAGCAGTACTTC
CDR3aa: CASSLAGVGTGSYEQYF

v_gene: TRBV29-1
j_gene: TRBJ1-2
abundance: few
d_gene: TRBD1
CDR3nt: TGCAGCGTTGAACGGGGACAGTGGAACTATGGCTACACCTTC
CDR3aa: CSVERGQWNYGYTF

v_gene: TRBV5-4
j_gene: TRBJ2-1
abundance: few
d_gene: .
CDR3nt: TGTGCCAGCAGCTTGGATTTTTCTAGCTCCTACAATGAGCAGTTCTTC
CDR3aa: CASSLDFSSSYNEQFF

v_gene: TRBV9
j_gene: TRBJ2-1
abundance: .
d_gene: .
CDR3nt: TGTGCCAGCAGCGTAGCTAACGGGAACTCCTACAATGAGCAGTTCTTC
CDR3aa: CASSVANGNSYNEQFF

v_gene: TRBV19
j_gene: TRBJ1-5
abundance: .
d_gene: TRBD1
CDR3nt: TGTGCCAGTAGTATACGGACAGGGGGCGATCAGCCCCAGCATTTT
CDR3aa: CASSIRTGGDQPQHF

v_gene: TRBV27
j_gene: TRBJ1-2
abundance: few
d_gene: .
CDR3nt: TGTGCCACTCTACAGGGAAATGGCTACACCTTC
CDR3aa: CATLQGNGYTF

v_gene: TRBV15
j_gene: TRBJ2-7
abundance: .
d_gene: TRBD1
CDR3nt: TGTGCCACCAGCAGAGCGCACAGGGGAAGGAAGTACGAGCAGTACTTC
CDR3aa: CATSRAHRGRKYEQYF

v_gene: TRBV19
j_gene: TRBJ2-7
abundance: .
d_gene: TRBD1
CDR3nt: TGTGCCAGTAGTCCGTCAACAGGGGTGAGCTCCTACGAGCAGTACTTC
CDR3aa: CASSPSTGVSSYEQYF

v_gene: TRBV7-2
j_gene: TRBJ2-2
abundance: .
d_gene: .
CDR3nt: TGTGCCAGCAGCGCCGTGGGGAGCGGGCGAGGCACCGGGGAGCTGTTTTTT
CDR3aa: CASSAVGSGRGTGELFF

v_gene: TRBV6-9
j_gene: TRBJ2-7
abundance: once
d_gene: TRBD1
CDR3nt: TGTGCCAGCAGAGAACAGGGGGCAAGCTCCTACGAGCAGTACTTC
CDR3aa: CASREQGASSYEQYF

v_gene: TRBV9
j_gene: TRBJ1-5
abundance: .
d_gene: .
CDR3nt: TGTGCCAGCAGCGCGTCCCAGGGGAATCAGCCCCAGCATTTT
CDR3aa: CASSASQGNQPQHF

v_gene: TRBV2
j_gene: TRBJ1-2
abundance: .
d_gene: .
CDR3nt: TGTGCCAGCAGTGAACGGACTAATGGGTATGGCTACACCTTC
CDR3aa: CASSERTNGYGYTF

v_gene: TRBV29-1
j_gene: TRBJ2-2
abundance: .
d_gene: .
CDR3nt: TGCAGCGTTGGCGGGATTTCGGCGGGCACCGGGGAGCTGTTTTTT
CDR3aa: CSVGGISAGTGELFF

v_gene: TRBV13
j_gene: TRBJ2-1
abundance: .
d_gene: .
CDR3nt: TGTGCCAGCAGCTTCAGAACAGGGCCCAGGTGGGGTGAGCAGTTCTTC
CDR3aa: CASSFRTGPRWGEQFF

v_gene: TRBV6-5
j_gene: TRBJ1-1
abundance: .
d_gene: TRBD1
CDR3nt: TGTGCCAGCAGTGAAGACAGGGGAGACACTGAAGCTTTCTTT
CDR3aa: CASSEDRGDTEAFF

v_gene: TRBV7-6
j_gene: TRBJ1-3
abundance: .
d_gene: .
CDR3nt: TGTGCCAGCAGCTTAGGGCAGGCTGGAAACACCATATATTTT
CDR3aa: CASSLGQAGNTIYF

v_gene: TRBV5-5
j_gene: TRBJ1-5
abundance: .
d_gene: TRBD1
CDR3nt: TGTGCCAGCAGCTTCCGTATCGACAGGGGTGCCGATCAGCCCCAGCATTTT
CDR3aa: CASSFRIDRGADQPQHF

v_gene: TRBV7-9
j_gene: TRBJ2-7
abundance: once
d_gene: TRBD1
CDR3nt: TGTGCCAGCAGCTCGTCAACCGGGACAGGAGGCGAGCAGTACTTC
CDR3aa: CASSSSTGTGGEQYF

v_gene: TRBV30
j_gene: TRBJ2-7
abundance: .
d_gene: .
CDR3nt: TGTGCCCTTGGGGGGGCCCCCTACGAGCAGTACTTC
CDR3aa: CALGGAPYEQYF

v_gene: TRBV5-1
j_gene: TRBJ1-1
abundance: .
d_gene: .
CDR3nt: TGCGCCAGCAGCACGGACATCGGGCTATCAGCTTTCTTT
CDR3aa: CASSTDIGLSAFF

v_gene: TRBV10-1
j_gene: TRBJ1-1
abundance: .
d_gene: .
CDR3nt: TGCGCCAGCAGCCCCTCCTTGGCGGAGGACACTGAAGCTTTCTTT
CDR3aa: CASSPSLAEDTEAFF

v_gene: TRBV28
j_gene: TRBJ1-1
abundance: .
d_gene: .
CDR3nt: TGTGCCAGCAGTTCATACACTGAAGCTTTCTTT
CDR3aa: CASSSYTEAFF

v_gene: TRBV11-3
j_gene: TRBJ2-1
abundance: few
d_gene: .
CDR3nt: TGTGCCAGCAGCTTGACTCTGCGGAGCTCCTACAATGAGCAGTTCTTC
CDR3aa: CASSLTLRSSYNEQFF

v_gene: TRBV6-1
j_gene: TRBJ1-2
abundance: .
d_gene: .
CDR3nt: TGTGCCAGCAGTGAAGCCCCCAGGGCTAACTATGGCTACACCTTC
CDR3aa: CASSEAPRANYGYTF

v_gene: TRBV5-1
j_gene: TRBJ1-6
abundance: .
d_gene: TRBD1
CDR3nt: TGCGCCAGCAGCTTGGAAAGGACAGGGAATAATTCACCCCTCCACTTT
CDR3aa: CASSLERTGNNSPLHF

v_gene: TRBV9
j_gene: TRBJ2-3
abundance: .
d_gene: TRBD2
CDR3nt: TGTGCCAGCAGCGTAGAGCTAGCGGAGCCCACAGATACGCAGTATTTT
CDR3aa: CASSVELAEPTDTQYF

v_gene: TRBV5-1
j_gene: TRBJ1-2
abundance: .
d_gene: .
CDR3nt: TGCGCCAGCAGCTTGGGCTCAGGGTCCTATGGCTACACCTTC
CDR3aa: CASSLGSGSYGYTF

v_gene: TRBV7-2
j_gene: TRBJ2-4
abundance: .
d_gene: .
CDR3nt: TGTGCCAGCAGCTTAGTCTCTGGGTCAGGGGAAAACATTCAGTACTTC
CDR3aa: CASSLVSGSGENIQYF

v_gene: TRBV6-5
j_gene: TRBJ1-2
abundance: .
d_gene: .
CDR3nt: TGTGCCAGCGGTACAGGGCTGGTGAGCTATGGCTACACCTTC
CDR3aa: CASGTGLVSYGYTF

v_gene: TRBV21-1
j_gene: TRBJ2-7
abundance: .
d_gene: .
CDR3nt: TGTGCCAGCAGGACCGGGACTAGCGTCTACGAGCAGTACTTC
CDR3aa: CASRTGTSVYEQYF

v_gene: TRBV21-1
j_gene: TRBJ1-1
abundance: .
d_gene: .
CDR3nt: TGTGCCAGCTCGATAGAGGGGGGGGAGGGTTTGGCAGGGAACACTGAAGCTTTCTTT
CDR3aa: CASSIEGGEGLAGNTEAFF

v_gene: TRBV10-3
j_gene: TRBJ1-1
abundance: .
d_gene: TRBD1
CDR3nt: TGTGCCATCAGTGAGGACAGGGGTAACAGGAGGAACACTGAAGCTTTCTTT
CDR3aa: CAISEDRGNRRNTEAFF

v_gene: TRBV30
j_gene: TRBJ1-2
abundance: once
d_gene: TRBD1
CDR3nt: TGTGCCTGGAGTGTACAGGGGCGGGGAGGCTACACCTTC
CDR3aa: CAWSVQGRGGYTF

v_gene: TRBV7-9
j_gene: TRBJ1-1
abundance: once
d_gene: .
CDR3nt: TGTGCCAGCAGCCCTGGACACGTTTTGAACACTGAAGCTTTCTTT
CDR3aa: CASSPGHVLNTEAFF

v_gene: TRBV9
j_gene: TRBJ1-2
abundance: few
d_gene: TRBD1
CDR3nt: TGTGCCAGCAGCGTAGTACCAGGGGGCGAAGGCTACACCTTC
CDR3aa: CASSVVPGGEGYTF

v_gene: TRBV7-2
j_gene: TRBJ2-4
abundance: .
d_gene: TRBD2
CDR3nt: TGTGCCAGCAGCTTCGGCGGGGGGGCCTCGGACATTCAGTACTTC
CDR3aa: CASSFGGGASDIQYF

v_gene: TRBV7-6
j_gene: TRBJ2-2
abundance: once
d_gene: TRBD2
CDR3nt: TGTGCCAGCAGCAGGACTAGCGGGGCGGCCGGGGAGCTGTTTTTT
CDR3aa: CASSRTSGAAGELFF

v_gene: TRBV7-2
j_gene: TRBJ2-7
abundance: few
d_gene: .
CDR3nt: TGTGCCAGCAGCTGGGGGGGCCTATACGAGCAGTACTTC
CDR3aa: CASSWGGLYEQYF

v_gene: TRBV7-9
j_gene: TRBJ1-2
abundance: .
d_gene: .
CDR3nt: TGTGCCAGCAGCTTAGTCGCAGGGGCTAACTATGGCTACACCTTC
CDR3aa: CASSLVAGANYGYTF

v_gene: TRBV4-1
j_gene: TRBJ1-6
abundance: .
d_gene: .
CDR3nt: TGCGCCAGCAGCCAAGATTCACAGTATAATTCACCCCTCCACTTT
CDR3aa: CASSQDSQYNSPLHF

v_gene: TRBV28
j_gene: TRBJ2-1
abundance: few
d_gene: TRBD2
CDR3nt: TGTGCCAGCAGCAACGGGGGCGGGAGGGTGGGCAATGAGCAGTTCTTC
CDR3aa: CASSNGGGRVGNEQFF

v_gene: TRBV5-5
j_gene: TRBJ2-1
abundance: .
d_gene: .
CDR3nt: TGTGCCAGCAGCTTGAGGGGCAGGGATGGTTACAATGAGCAGTTCTTC
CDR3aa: CASSLRGRDGYNEQFF